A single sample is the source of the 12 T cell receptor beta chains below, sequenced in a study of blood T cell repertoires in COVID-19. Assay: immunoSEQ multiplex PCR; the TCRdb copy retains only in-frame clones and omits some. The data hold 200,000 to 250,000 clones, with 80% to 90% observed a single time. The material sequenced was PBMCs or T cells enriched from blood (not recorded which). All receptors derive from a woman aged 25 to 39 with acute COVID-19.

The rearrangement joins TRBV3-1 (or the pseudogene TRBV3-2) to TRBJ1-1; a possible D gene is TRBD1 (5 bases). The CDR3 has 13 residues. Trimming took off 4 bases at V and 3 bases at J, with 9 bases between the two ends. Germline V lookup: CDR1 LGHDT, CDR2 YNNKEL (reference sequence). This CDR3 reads CASSRDSYTEAFF. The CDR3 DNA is TGTGCCAGCAGCCGTGACAGCTACACTGAAGCTTTCTTT.

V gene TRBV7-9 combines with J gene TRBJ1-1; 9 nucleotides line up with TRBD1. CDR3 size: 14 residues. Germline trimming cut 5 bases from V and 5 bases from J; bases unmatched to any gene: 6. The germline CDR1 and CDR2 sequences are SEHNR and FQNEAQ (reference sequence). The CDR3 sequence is CASSTQGAGTEAFF. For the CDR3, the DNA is TGTGCCAGCAGCACACAGGGGGCAGGGACTGAAGCTTTCTTT.

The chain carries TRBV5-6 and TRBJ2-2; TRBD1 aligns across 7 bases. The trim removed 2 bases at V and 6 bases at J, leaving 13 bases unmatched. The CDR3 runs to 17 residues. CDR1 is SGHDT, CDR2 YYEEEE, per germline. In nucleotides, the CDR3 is TGTGCCAGCAGCTTCTTCATTAGTTACCAGGGGGCCGGGGAGCTGTTTTTT. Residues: CASSFFISYQGAGELFF.

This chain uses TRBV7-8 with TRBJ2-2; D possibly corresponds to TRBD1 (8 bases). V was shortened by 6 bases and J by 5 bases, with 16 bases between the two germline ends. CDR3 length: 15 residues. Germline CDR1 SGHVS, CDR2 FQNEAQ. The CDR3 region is CASRLDREGTGELFF. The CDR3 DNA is TGTGCCAGCAGACTGGACAGGGAGGGGACCGGGGAGCTGTTTTTT. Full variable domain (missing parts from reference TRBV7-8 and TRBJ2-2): GAGVSQSPRYKVAKRGQDVALRCDPISGHVSLFWYQQALGQGPEFLTYFQNEAQLDKSGLPSDRFFAERPEGSVSTLKIQRTQQEDSAVYLCASRLDREGTGELFFGEGSRLTVL.

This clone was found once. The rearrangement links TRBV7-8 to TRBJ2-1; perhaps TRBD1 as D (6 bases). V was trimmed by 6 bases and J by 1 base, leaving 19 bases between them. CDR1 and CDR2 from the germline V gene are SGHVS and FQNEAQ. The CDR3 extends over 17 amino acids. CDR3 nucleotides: TGTGCCAGCAGTGGGATTACACAGGGAAATTCCTACAATGAGCAGTTCTTC. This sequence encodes CASSGITQGNSYNEQFF.

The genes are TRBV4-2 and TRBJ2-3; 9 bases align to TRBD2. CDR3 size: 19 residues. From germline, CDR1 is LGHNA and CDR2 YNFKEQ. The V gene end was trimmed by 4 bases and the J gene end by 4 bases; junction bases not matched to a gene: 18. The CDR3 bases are TGTGCCAGCAGCCTGCCCTCGGCGGGGGGGCCTCTTTCGCCAGATACGCAGTATTTT. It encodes CASSLPSAGGPLSPDTQYF.

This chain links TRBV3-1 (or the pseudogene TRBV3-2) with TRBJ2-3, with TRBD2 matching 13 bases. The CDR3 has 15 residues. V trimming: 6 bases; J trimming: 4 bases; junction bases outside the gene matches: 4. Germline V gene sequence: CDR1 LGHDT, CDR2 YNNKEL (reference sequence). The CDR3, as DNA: TGTGCCAGCAGAAAGGGGACTAGCGGGGCAGATACGCAGTATTTT. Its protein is CASRKGTSGADTQYF.

CDR3 loop: CASSPQGTGELFF. For the CDR3, the DNA is TGTGCCAGCAGCCCACAGGGGACCGGGGAGCTGTTTTTT. The chain employs TRBV6-5 and TRBJ2-2; 7 nucleotides line up with TRBD1. Trimming cost V 6 bases and J 5 bases; bases outside gene matches: 3. The CDR3 runs to 13 residues. Germline assignment: CDR1 MNHEY and CDR2 SVGAGI.

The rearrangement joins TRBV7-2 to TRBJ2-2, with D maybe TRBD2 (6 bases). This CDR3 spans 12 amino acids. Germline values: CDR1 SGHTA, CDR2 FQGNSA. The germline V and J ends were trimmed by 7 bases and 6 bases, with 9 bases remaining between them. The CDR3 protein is CASTWGAGELFF. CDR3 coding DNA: TGTGCCAGCACCTGGGGGGCCGGGGAGCTGTTTTTT.

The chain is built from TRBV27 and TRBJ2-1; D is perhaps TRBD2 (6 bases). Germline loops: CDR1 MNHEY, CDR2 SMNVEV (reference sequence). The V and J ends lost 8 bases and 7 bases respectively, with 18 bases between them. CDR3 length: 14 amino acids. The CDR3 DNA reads TGTGCCAGCCGCGGAGGGAATACCCAAAATGAGCAGTTCTTC. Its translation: CASRGGNTQNEQFF.

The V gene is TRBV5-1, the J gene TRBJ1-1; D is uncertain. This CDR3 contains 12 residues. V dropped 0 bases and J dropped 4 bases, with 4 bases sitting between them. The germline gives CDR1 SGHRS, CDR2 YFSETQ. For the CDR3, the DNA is TGCGCCAGCAGCTTGGACGGCACTGAAGCTTTCTTT. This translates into CASSLDGTEAFF.

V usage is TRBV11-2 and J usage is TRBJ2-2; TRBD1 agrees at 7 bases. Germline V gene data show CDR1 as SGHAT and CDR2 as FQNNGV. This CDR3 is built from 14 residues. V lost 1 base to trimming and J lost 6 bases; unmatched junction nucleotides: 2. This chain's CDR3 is CASSLGQGAGELFF. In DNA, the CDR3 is TGTGCCAGCAGCTTAGGCCAGGGGGCCGGGGAGCTGTTTTTT.